Listed below are T cell receptor beta chains from one sample, sequenced in a study of blood T cell repertoires in COVID-19. Profiled with immunoSEQ multiplex PCR; TCRdb holds only in-frame clones, not every one. The sample lists over 150,000 clones, 89% occurring once. Sample: peripheral blood. These TCRs come from a young man who had recovered from COVID-19. Both conserved end residues are part of each CDR3. Fields, in order: CDR3 length, V gene, D gene, clone size, J gene, CDR3 DNA, CDR3 protein. D genes are given only for firm matches. Where a row states a size, it is once, few, many or the class of an expanded clone; other rows omit it.

len: 16; v_gene: TRBV6-5; d_gene: TRBD1; abundance: -; j_gene: TRBJ2-7; CDR3nt: TGTGCCAGCAGTTACTCGGCTGGGACAGGGGGCGACGAGCAGTACTTC; CDR3aa: CASSYSAGTGGDEQYF
len: 13; v_gene: TRBV9; d_gene: -; abundance: -; j_gene: TRBJ2-1; CDR3nt: TGTGCCAGCAGCGTGGGGTCGGGGTTTGAGCAGTTCTTC; CDR3aa: CASSVGSGFEQFF
len: 15; v_gene: TRBV5-4; d_gene: -; abundance: -; j_gene: TRBJ1-1; CDR3nt: TGTGCCAGCAGCTTGGGGGGGGGACTGAACACTGAAGCTTTCTTT; CDR3aa: CASSLGGGLNTEAFF
len: 16; v_gene: TRBV6-1; d_gene: -; abundance: -; j_gene: TRBJ2-1; CDR3nt: TGTGCCAGCAGTGAAAAGGAGGTTCGACCTTACAATGAGCAGTTCTTC; CDR3aa: CASSEKEVRPYNEQFF
len: 15; v_gene: TRBV27; d_gene: TRBD2; abundance: -; j_gene: TRBJ2-1; CDR3nt: TGTGCCAGCAGTCCGCTTAGCGGGAATTTGGATGAGCAGTTCTTC; CDR3aa: CASSPLSGNLDEQFF
len: 14; v_gene: TRBV5-1; d_gene: TRBD1; abundance: once; j_gene: TRBJ2-3; CDR3nt: TGCGCCAGCAGCTTCGACAGGGGGCGGGATACGCAGTATTTT; CDR3aa: CASSFDRGRDTQYF
len: 15; v_gene: TRBV7-9; d_gene: -; abundance: -; j_gene: TRBJ1-2; CDR3nt: TGTGCCAGCAGCTTAGCCCAGGGAGGGAACTATGGCTACACCTTC; CDR3aa: CASSLAQGGNYGYTF
len: 20; v_gene: TRBV4-3; d_gene: TRBD2; abundance: -; j_gene: TRBJ2-2; CDR3nt: TGCGCCAGCAGCCAAGATTTTAGGGGTACACTAGCGGGAGGGACCGGGGAGCTGTTTTTT; CDR3aa: CASSQDFRGTLAGGTGELFF
len: 15; v_gene: TRBV9; d_gene: TRBD1; abundance: -; j_gene: TRBJ1-1; CDR3nt: TGTGCCAGCAGCGCCCGGACAGGCGATAACACTGAAGCTTTCTTT; CDR3aa: CASSARTGDNTEAFF
len: 16; v_gene: TRBV6-2/TRBV6-3; d_gene: -; abundance: few; j_gene: TRBJ1-2; CDR3nt: TGTGCCAGCAGTTCCTCCACCGGGTCGTCGGTCTATGGCTACACCTTC; CDR3aa: CASSSSTGSSVYGYTF
len: 16; v_gene: TRBV25-1; d_gene: TRBD2; abundance: -; j_gene: TRBJ2-1; CDR3nt: TGTGCCAGCACCCCCTCGGGCAGCGGGAGGTATATTGAGCAGTTCTTC; CDR3aa: CASTPSGSGRYIEQFF
len: 13; v_gene: TRBV6-5; d_gene: -; abundance: -; j_gene: TRBJ1-1; CDR3nt: TGTGCCAGCAGTTACTCGTTGAGGACTGAAGCTTTCTTT; CDR3aa: CASSYSLRTEAFF
len: 15; v_gene: TRBV6-2/TRBV6-3; d_gene: -; abundance: -; j_gene: TRBJ1-2; CDR3nt: TGTGCCAGCAGTTTGACAGGCAGTAAGGACTATGGCTACACCTTC; CDR3aa: CASSLTGSKDYGYTF
len: 16; v_gene: TRBV7-8; d_gene: TRBD2; abundance: -; j_gene: TRBJ2-1; CDR3nt: TGTGCCAGCAGCTTAGTGGGTGGAGCGGGATACAATGAGCAGTTCTTC; CDR3aa: CASSLVGGAGYNEQFF
len: 16; v_gene: TRBV18; d_gene: TRBD1; abundance: once; j_gene: TRBJ1-3; CDR3nt: TGTGCCAGCTCGCCTGGGACAGGGGATGCTGGAAACACCATATATTTT; CDR3aa: CASSPGTGDAGNTIYF
len: 15; v_gene: TRBV7-8; d_gene: TRBD2; abundance: -; j_gene: TRBJ2-7; CDR3nt: TGTGCCAGCAGCTTAGGACAGCGGGGGTTTTACGAGCAGTACTTC; CDR3aa: CASSLGQRGFYEQYF
len: 13; v_gene: TRBV15; d_gene: -; abundance: -; j_gene: TRBJ2-5; CDR3nt: TGTGCCACCAGCAGAGGCGGTTGGGAGACCCAGTACTTC; CDR3aa: CATSRGGWETQYF
len: 13; v_gene: TRBV12-3/TRBV12-4; d_gene: -; abundance: -; j_gene: TRBJ1-1; CDR3nt: TGTGCCAGCAGACCCACAGTTCCTACTGAAGCTTTCTTT; CDR3aa: CASRPTVPTEAFF